The source of this T cell receptor beta chain is a study of identifying expanded T cells in peripheral blood. The V gene lost 8 bases and the J gene lost 2 bases, with 13 bases spanning the gap. The CDR3 spans 15 residues. Germline V gene sequence: CDR1 SEHNR, CDR2 FQNEAQ (reference sequence). Study outcomes and limitations: Over approximately two and four weeks, about 16 and 19 clones changed, versus around 1.2 between replicates. Roughly two-week clone count variance significantly increased as total template count grew.

Details on this clone: As yet, its antigen is unknown.

Collection occurred without any documented infections or immune events in donors. This table comes from immunoSEQ multiplex PCR, and its TCRdb copy is limited to in-frame clones, with some not included. The sample lists some 91,000 clones; about 87% were seen once. The TCR sequence derives from a person aged 18 to 75 in good health. The material sequenced was blood. J is TRBJ2-6 and V is TRBV7-9, with D tentatively TRBD1 (7 bases). The CDR3: CASSGGTAGANVLTF. As DNA, the CDR3 is TGTGCCAGCTCCGGCGGGACAGCTGGGGCCAACGTCCTGACTTTC.